This entry describes one T cell receptor (beta chain). Which antigen it targets is not known. One base away there is no much larger clone; base qualities are not given. The data belong to a study of T cell responses to AZD1222 COVID-19 vaccine (dated by TCRdb to about 2021). Background for the entire study: AZD1222 recipients with second doses at about 4 weeks or about 12 weeks were pooled, because spike-specific TCR depth and breadth did not differ between schedules. TCR sequencing was performed for over 230 trial participants, of whom 200 to 220 were given two doses of AZD1222 and some 25 were given two doses of MenACWY control vaccine. Enrollment into the trials was organized by age into subgroups of 18-55, 56-69 and 70-plus years, and those subgroups contained approximately 160, 26 and 62 TCR-sequenced participants, respectively. Study-wide findings and limitations: Participants were mostly white British and included more females than males, and it was suggested by the authors that clonal diversity may have been underestimated. The whole spike protein was spanned by vaccine-associated CD4 TCRs, and dominant responses were seen in regions 160-218 and 743-854. Epitopes outside the regions mutated in the B.1.351 and B.1.1.7 variants were reportedly recognized by nearly half of the unique spike-specific TCRs. Because no samples from the day 14 peak response were available, repertoires could be characterized only after the peak T cell response. Conclusions about previously exposed vaccinees were limited because only six AZD1222 recipients were SARS-CoV-2 seropositive at baseline. The 56-69-year group was small, and its depth increase did not reach significance, likely because of low power. After two AZD1222 doses, spike-specific TCR breadth and depth were significantly higher than at day 0 and than in MenACWY recipients.

This sample's time point label indicates: baseline before first vaccination. Vaccinee samples were obtained from the UK trials COV001 and COV002, which included a single-blind randomized controlled phase 2/3 trial of AZD1222 (ChAdOx1 nCoV-19) in healthy adults. Trial participant PBMC samples were collected at day 0 and day 28 after the second dose for TCRbeta chain sequencing. The CDR3 regions of human TCRbeta chains were analyzed by immunosequencing. As for the authors' bioinformatics: Repertoire TCRs were checked for matches against a reference library of SARS-CoV-2-specific TCRs that had been generated using the MIRA antigen-specificity platform. Breadth was defined as the fraction of unique TCRs that were SARS-CoV-2-associated, and depth was defined as the fraction of total T cells that were SARS-CoV-2-associated. Using the MIRA data, every spike-specific TCR was mapped to the spike region that the TCR reacted to and assigned to either a CD4 or a CD8 class. Log10-transformed breadth and depth values were compared by one-way ANOVA with Sidak's multiple comparisons tests. In TCRdb, the immuneACCESS table is reduced to in-frame sequences with V and J assigned. These tables do not hold every clone; where another copy was compared, an unresolved V gene accounts for under half, and the others remain unexplained. V and J calls and clone size are those listed in that table; D and trimming were worked out from the DNA. The sample data list about 120,000 clones, and 85% to 90% of these were observed just once. Roughly 4.2% of the sample goes to the ten largest clones.

CDR1 and CDR2 (SGHAT, FQNNGV) derive from the germline V gene. V was cut back by 3 bases and J by 4 bases, leaving a gap of 10 bases between them. From the cysteine up to the phenylalanine, the CDR3 has a length of 14 residues. CDR3 DNA is the only sequence kept; it has 42 bases, read in frame from the first base. Sequences were derived from peripheral blood, sampled on day 0 of AZD1222 vaccination. The rearranged chain carries TRBV11-2 and TRBJ1-3; TRBD1 is perhaps the D gene, given 6 matching bases. The sequence was collected from an adult in good health. CDR3 protein: CASSFGQGGNTIYF. The DNA is TGTGCCAGCAGCTTTGGGCAGGGGGGAAACACCATATATTTT.